This passage covers 5 T cell receptor beta chains from one sample sequenced in a study of T-cell memory formation after mild COVID-19. TCRdb reprocessed the 5' RACE reads via MiXCR and lists one record per CDR3 protein. The table has 400,000 to 500,000 distinct CDR3 sequences, more than 15% seen once. The sequenced sample consisted of PBMCs or a T cell subset sorted from them (not recorded which). These receptors were obtained from a man younger than 30 who had mild COVID-19 (a few samples of this study predate the infection). Cell type and time point are not known.

This clonotype was seen only a few times. The chain employs TRBV29-1 and TRBJ1-2, with D perhaps TRBD1 (6 bases). CDR3 length: 14 amino acids. V was trimmed by 0 bases and J by 8 bases, leaving 16 bases between them. Germline CDR1 is SQVTM and CDR2 is ANQGSEA. The CDR3 region has the DNA TGCAGCGTTGAAGAAGTGGGCAGGGGCCGGGGCTACACCTTC. Translation: CSVEEVGRGRGYTF.

The J gene is TRBJ2-7, the V gene TRBV5-1; the match to TRBD1 covers 7 bases. The germline CDR1 and CDR2 sequences are SGHRS and YFSETQ. This CDR3 has 15 amino acids. Losses at the gene ends were 5 bases for V and 6 bases for J; bases not matched to a gene: 14. The CDR3 nucleotides read TGCGCCAGCAGTCCGGATCCGGCCAGGGGGAGCGAGCAGTACTTC. Amino acid sequence: CASSPDPARGSEQYF.

This clonotype came up a few times. This chain uses TRBV4-1 with TRBJ1-4; no definite D call. Germline assignment: CDR1 MGHRA and CDR2 YSYEKL. The CDR3 totals 12 residues. V shed 7 bases and J shed 4 bases, with 7 bases lying between them. The CDR3 nucleotides read TGCGCCAGCAACGGAGGTAATGAAAAACTGTTTTTT. Translated: CASNGGNEKLFF.

This clonotype came up a few times. The gene calls are TRBV5-1 and TRBJ2-7; 7 nucleotides align to TRBD1. With V trimmed by 2 bases and J by 5 bases, 10 bases remained unmatched. Per germline, CDR1 SGHRS and CDR2 YFSETQ. The CDR3 length is 15 residues. CDR3 region: CASSFPGEGANEQYF. Written as DNA, the CDR3 is TGCGCCAGCAGCTTCCCCGGCGAGGGGGCCAACGAGCAGTACTTC.

In this sample, this clonotype turned up a few times. The chain combines TRBV7-2 with TRBJ1-5; unclear D gene. The ends were cut back, 1 base at V and 3 bases at J, with 10 bases in the middle. The CDR3 loop spans 15 amino acids. Germline V gene sequence: CDR1 SGHTA, CDR2 FQGNSA. CDR3 amino acids: CASSLGHPDNQPQHF. The CDR3 coding sequence is TGTGCCAGCAGCTTAGGGCACCCTGACAATCAGCCCCAGCATTTT.